Each of the 16 T cell receptor beta chains below was sequenced from the same sample in a study of cytomegalovirus exposure and HLA in healthy donors. The primer mix had 60 Vbeta and 13 Jbeta primers. Produced via immunoSEQ multiplex PCR; TCRdb's table is partial and in-frame only. The repertoire holds some 150,000 clones, with approximately 80% as singletons. The sequenced material came from PBMCs. All receptors derive from a woman aged 35 to 49 in good health and CMV-seronegative.

The rearrangement joins TRBV6-5 to TRBJ1-2, with 8 bases matching TRBD1. V was clipped by 2 bases and J by 6 bases; unmatched bases: 8. From germline, CDR1 is MNHEY and CDR2 SVGAGI. The CDR3 sequence is 15 residues long. In DNA form, the CDR3 reads TGTGCCAGCAGTTACGATGGCAGGGGGCTCGATGGCTACACCTTC. Protein sequence: CASSYDGRGLDGYTF.

This clone occurred a few times. The chain uses TRBV7-3 and TRBJ2-1; weak D call: TRBD2 (10 bases). The ends were cut back, 4 bases at V and 4 bases at J, with 29 bases in the middle. The CDR3 is made up of 20 amino acids. The germline gives CDR1 SGHTA, CDR2 FQGTGA. CDR3 DNA: TGTGCCAGCAGCTCAACAGGGGGCGGCGGTAGCGGGAGGACTTACAATGAGCAGTTCTTC. Its translation is CASSSTGGGGSGRTYNEQFF. The full variable domain, its missing parts supplied by reference TRBV7-3 and TRBJ2-1, is GAGVSQTPSNKVTEKGKYVELRCDPISGHTALYWYRQSLGQGPEFLIYFQGTGAADDSGLPNDRFFAVRPEGSVSTLKIQRTERGDSAVYLCASSSTGGGGSGRTYNEQFFGPGTRLTVL.

This chain uses TRBV21-1 with TRBJ2-1; the D segment call TRBD2 is taken from the table without a DNA check. TRBV21-1 is annotated as a pseudogene. The CDR3 has 18 amino acids. Written as DNA, the CDR3 is TGTGCCAGCAGCAAAGCGCCCATTAGCGGGAGAATGTCCAATGAGCAGTTCTTC. This encodes CASSKAPISGRMSNEQFF.

The chain has TRBV6-5 and TRBJ1-2; 7 nucleotides match TRBD1. CDR1 is MNHEY and CDR2 is SVGAGI in the germline V gene. V dropped 4 bases and J dropped 6; count of bases not matched to a gene: 8. This CDR3 has 14 residues. CDR3 residues: CASSLTTGQDGYTF. Here the CDR3 DNA reads TGTGCCAGCAGTTTAACGACAGGGCAGGATGGCTACACCTTC.

The chain recombines TRBV19 with TRBJ2-2; D unresolved. Germline CDR1 is LNHDA and CDR2 is SQIVND (reference sequence). The V and J ends lost 3 bases and 0 bases respectively, with 8 bases between them. The CDR3 consists of 15 residues. The CDR3 DNA follows: TGTGCCAGTAGTATGTTACACACGAACACCGGGGAGCTGTTTTTT. Translated, it gives CASSMLHTNTGELFF.

The chain combines TRBV7-9 with TRBJ2-3; D not resolved. CDR1 and CDR2 (germline): SEHNR, FQNEAQ (reference sequence). The CDR3 runs to 16 residues. The V end was cut by 2 bases, the J end by 0 bases, with 12 bases between. CDR3 DNA sequence: TGTGCCAGCAGCTTAAGAACATGGGCTAGCACAGATACGCAGTATTTT. Protein: CASSLRTWASTDTQYF.

The genes are TRBV9 and TRBJ2-3, with 7 bases aligning to TRBD2. Germline V CDR1 and CDR2: SGDLS, YYNGEE. Trimming took 5 bases from V and 1 from J; bases not matched to a gene: 19. The length of the CDR3 is 19 residues. The CDR3 is CASSRGLGEGSSGTDTQYF. The CDR3, as DNA: TGTGCCAGCAGTAGGGGATTGGGGGAGGGCTCCTCGGGCACAGATACGCAGTATTTT.

The rearrangement uses TRBV19 and TRBJ2-3; maybe TRBD2 (5 bases). The V end lost 3 bases, the J end lost 2 bases, and 12 bases lay between the germline ends. Looked up from germline, CDR1 is LNHDA and CDR2 is SQIVND (reference sequence). This CDR3 contains 15 residues. The CDR3 DNA follows: TGTGCCAGTAGTATCCAGCGGCAAATCACAGATACGCAGTATTTT. Translating it yields CASSIQRQITDTQYF.

The V gene is TRBV6-4, the J gene TRBJ1-2; D might be TRBD1 (5 bases). With 4 bases removed from V and 4 bases from J, the gap between germline ends came to 16 bases. Germline loops: CDR1 MRHNA, CDR2 SNTAGT. CDR3 size: 15 residues. The chain's CDR3 is CASSVAAGVGYGYTF. Written as DNA, the CDR3 is TGTGCCAGCAGTGTGGCTGCGGGGGTCGGCTATGGCTACACCTTC.

The CDR3 is CASSLYRNEQYF. In nucleotides, the CDR3 is TGTGCCAGCAGCCTATATAGAAACGAGCAGTACTTC. The chain recombines TRBV7-2 with TRBJ2-7; D unresolved. Germline CDR1 and CDR2: SGHTA and FQGNSA. This CDR3 has 12 amino acids. The ends were cut back, 5 bases at V and 5 bases at J, with 10 bases in the middle.

V and J are TRBV18 and TRBJ1-5; D gene uncertain. Germline-derived CDR1 and CDR2 are KGHSH and LQKENI. Trimming took off 4 bases at V and 0 bases at J, with 10 bases between the two ends. The CDR3 has 15 residues. CDR3 DNA sequence: TGTGCCAGCTCACTCGGAGGATATAGCAATCAGCCCCAGCATTTT. Its protein is CASSLGGYSNQPQHF.

This clone appeared a single time. The V gene is TRBV18, the J gene TRBJ2-7; the match to TRBD2 covers 9 bases. The CDR3 spans 15 residues. The V gene end was trimmed by 5 bases and the J gene end by 7 bases; junction bases not matched to a gene: 12. CDR1 is KGHSH, CDR2 LQKENI, per germline. The CDR3 sequence is CASSGAGGTYVEQYF. The CDR3 region has the DNA TGTGCCAGCTCAGGAGCGGGAGGCACCTACGTAGAGCAGTACTTC.

This sequence joins TRBV5-1 and TRBJ2-7, with TRBD1 matching over 7 bases. Germline V lookup: CDR1 SGHRS, CDR2 YFSETQ. Trimming removed 4 bases from V and 2 bases from J; junction bases left unmatched: 9. There are 15 residues in the CDR3. CDR3 in amino acids: CASSTRQGEAYEQYF. The CDR3, as DNA: TGCGCCAGCAGCACCAGACAGGGAGAGGCCTACGAGCAGTACTTC.

V and J are TRBV28 and TRBJ1-5; D might be TRBD1 (6 bases). CDR1 is MDHEN and CDR2 is SYDVKM in the germline V gene. The CDR3 is made up of 15 amino acids. V was shortened by 3 bases and J by 4 bases, with 13 bases between the two germline ends. CDR3 sequence (DNA): TGTGCCAGCAGTTTGGACAGTACTACTAATCAGCCCCAGCATTTT. It translates to CASSLDSTTNQPQHF. Together with reference TRBV28 and TRBJ1-5, the CDR3 gives the full variable domain: DVKVTQSSRYLVKRTGEKVFLECVQDMDHENMFWYRQDPGLGLRLIYFSYDVKMKEKGDIPEGYSVSREKKERFSLILESASTNQTSMYLCASSLDSTTNQPQHFGDGTRLSIL.

This chain connects TRBV4-2 to TRBJ2-5; tentative D call: TRBD1 (6 bases). The V and J ends lost 0 bases and 3 bases respectively, with 14 bases between them. The CDR3 covers 16 residues. From germline, CDR1 is LGHNA and CDR2 YNFKEQ. The CDR3 sequence: CASSQERSGHKETQYF. The DNA of the CDR3 is TGTGCCAGCAGCCAAGAACGATCGGGACACAAAGAGACCCAGTACTTC.

Turning to this clone: Germline and junction disagree at one end, which may indicate a read error. The chain recombines TRBV4-3 with TRBJ2-7, with a tentative D call TRBD1 (5 bases). CDR1 is LGHNA and CDR2 is YSLEER in the germline V gene. CDR3 length: 15 residues. CDR3 sequence: CASSQGSDSSYEQYF. CDR3 nucleotide sequence: TGCGCCAGCAGTCAAGGGTCCGACAGCTCCTACGAGCAGTACTTC.